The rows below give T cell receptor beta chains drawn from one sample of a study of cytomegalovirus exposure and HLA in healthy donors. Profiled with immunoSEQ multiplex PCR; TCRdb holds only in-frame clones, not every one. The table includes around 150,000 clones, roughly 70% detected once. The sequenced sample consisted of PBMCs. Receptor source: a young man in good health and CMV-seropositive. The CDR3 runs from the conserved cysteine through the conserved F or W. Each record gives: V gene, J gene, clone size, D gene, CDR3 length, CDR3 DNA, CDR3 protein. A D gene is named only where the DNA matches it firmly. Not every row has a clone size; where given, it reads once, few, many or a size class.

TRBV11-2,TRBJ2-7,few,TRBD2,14,TGTGCCAGCAGCCCTTCGCGGGGGGCCTACGAGCAGTACTTC,CASSPSRGAYEQYF
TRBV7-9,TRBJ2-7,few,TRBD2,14,TGTGCCAGCAGCTCTTCTAGCGGGAGATACGAGCAGTACTTC,CASSSSSGRYEQYF
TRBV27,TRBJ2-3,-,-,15,TGTGCCAGCAGCCCGACAGTAACTAGCACAGATACGCAGTATTTT,CASSPTVTSTDTQYF
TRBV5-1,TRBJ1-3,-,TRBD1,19,TGCGCCAGCAGCCTAAAGATTCCTAAGACAGGGGGCACGGGAAACACCATATATTTT,CASSLKIPKTGGTGNTIYF
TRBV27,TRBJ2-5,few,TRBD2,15,TGTGCCAGCCGAAAGCCCGAAGCGGGGCAAGAGACCCAGTACTTC,CASRKPEAGQETQYF
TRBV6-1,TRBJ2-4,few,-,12,TGTGCCAGCACCCCGACGGGGGTCATTCAGTACTTC,CASTPTGVIQYF
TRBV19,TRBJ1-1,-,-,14,TGTGCCAGCACCAACCTTCAGGGAAACACTGAAGCTTTCTTT,CASTNLQGNTEAFF
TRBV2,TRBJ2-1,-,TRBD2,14,TGTGCCAGTAGGGAGCGGGAGGCCTACAATGAGCAGTTCTTC,CASREREAYNEQFF
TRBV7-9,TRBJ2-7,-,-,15,TGTTCCAGCAGCTTAGTTGAGGGTATCTCCCACGAGCAGTACTTC,CSSSLVEGISHEQYF
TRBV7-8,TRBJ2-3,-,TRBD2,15,TGTGCCAGCAGCCGTATAGCGGGAGGGCCAGATACGCAGTATTTT,CASSRIAGGPDTQYF
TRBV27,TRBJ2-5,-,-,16,TGTGCCAGCAGTTTAGGTGAAGGCGGGGGCAGATTCACCCAGTACTTC,CASSLGEGGGRFTQYF
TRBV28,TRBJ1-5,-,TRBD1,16,TGTGCCAGCAGTTCTGAGGGACAGGGGAATTTCCAGCCCCAGCATTTT,CASSSEGQGNFQPQHF
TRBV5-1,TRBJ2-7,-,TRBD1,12,TGCGCCAGCAGCCGGGACAGTTACGAGCAGTACTTC,CASSRDSYEQYF
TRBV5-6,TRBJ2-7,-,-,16,TGTGCCAGCAGCTTTCGCCTAGCCGAGAGCTCCTACGAGCAGTACTTC,CASSFRLAESSYEQYF
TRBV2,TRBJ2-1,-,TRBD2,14,TGTGCCAGCATTCGGGAGGGCCTGTTGAATGAGCAGTTCTTC,CASIREGLLNEQFF
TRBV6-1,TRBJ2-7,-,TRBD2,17,TGTGCCAGCATTAAAGCGGGAGTAGTCGCAGCATCCTACGAGCAGTACTTC,CASIKAGVVAASYEQYF
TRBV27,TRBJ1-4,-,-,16,TGTGCCAGCAGTCCGGTGCGGGGAGCAACTAATGAAAAACTGTTTTTT,CASSPVRGATNEKLFF
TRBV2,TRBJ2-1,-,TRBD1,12,TGTGCCAGCAGTGAAGCGTCCGGGACAGGGTTCTTC,CASSEASGTGFF
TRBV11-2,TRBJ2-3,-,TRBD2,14,TGTGCCAGCAGCTTAGATCCCCTAGCGGGAGGTCTCTATTTT,CASSLDPLAGGLYF
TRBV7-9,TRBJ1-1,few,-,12,TGTGCCAGCAGCTTCATGAACACTGAAGCTTTCTTT,CASSFMNTEAFF
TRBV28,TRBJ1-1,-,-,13,TGTGCCAGCAGTCTAACGGGACTCCTTGAAGCTTTCTTT,CASSLTGLLEAFF
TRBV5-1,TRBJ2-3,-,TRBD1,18,TGCGCCAGCAGCGGCGGGACAGGTCTCTGGAGGGCCACAGATACGCAGTATTTT,CASSGGTGLWRATDTQYF
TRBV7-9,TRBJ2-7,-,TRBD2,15,TGTGCCAGCAGCTTAGGGCGGGAGGGGCTGTACGAGCAGTACTTC,CASSLGREGLYEQYF
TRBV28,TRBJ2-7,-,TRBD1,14,TGTGCCAGCAGTCCGGACAGGGAGTCCTACGAGCAGTACTTC,CASSPDRESYEQYF
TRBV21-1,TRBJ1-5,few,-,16,TGTGCCAGCAGCAAGGGACAGAAATGTAGCAATCAGCCCCAGCATTTT,CASSKGQKCSNQPQHF
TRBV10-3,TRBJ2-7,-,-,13,TGTGCCATCAGTGGAACCGGGTTAGACGAGCAGTACTTC,CAISGTGLDEQYF
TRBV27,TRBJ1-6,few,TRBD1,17,TGTGCCAGCAGTTCCCGGACAGGGAGGGGATATAATTCACCCCTCCACTTT,CASSSRTGRGYNSPLHF
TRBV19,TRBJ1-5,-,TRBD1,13,TGTGCCAGTAGTAGAACAGGGGATCAGCCCCAGCATTTT,CASSRTGDQPQHF
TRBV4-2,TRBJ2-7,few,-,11,TGTGCCAGCAGCTCAAACTACGAGCAGTACTTC,CASSSNYEQYF
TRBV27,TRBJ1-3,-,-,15,TGTGCCAGCAGTTTATCCGGACAGTTTGGAAACACCATATATTTT,CASSLSGQFGNTIYF
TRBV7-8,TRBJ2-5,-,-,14,TGTGCCAGCAGCCCGACGGGGAGTGGGTGGACCCAGTACTTC,CASSPTGSGWTQYF
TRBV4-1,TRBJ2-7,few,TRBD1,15,TGCGCCAGCAGCCAAGCCGGCAGGGGGCGCAACGAGCAGTACTTC,CASSQAGRGRNEQYF
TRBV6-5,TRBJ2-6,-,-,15,TGTGCCAGCCAGAGGGACATTTCTGGGGCCAACGTCCTGACTTTC,CASQRDISGANVLTF
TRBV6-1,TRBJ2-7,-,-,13,TGTGCCAGCCTTGCAGGCGTGACCTACGAGCAGTACTTC,CASLAGVTYEQYF
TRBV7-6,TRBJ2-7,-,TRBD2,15,TGTGCCAGCAGCCTGACTAGCGGAAGGGCCTACGAGCAGTACTTC,CASSLTSGRAYEQYF
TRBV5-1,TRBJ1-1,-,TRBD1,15,TGCGCCAGCAGCTTGCTGGCAGGGGGGAACACTGAAGCTTTCTTT,CASSLLAGGNTEAFF
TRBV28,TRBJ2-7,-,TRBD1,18,TGTGCCAGCAGGGCCGGGACAGCCTTTGGGCTCCTATCCTACGAGCAGTACTTC,CASRAGTAFGLLSYEQYF
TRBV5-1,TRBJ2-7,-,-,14,TGCGCCAGCAGCTTGCCTGGGGAGATCAACGAGCAGTACTTC,CASSLPGEINEQYF
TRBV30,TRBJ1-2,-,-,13,TGTGCCTGGAGTGCAGGGCAAATCTATGGCTACACCTTC,CAWSAGQIYGYTF
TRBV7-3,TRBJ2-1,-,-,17,TGTGCCAGCAGCTTAAGCGGGACGCAGAGCTCCTACAATGAGCAGTTCTTC,CASSLSGTQSSYNEQFF
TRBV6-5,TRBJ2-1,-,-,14,TGTGCCAGCAGTTACTCGGCTGAGGGCCAAGAGCAGTTCTTC,CASSYSAEGQEQFF
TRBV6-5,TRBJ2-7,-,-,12,TGTGCCAGCAGTAGCACTAGCTCCGAGCAGTACTTC,CASSSTSSEQYF
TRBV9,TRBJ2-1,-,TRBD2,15,TGTGCCAGCAGCGTAGGGGCGGGAGTTTTGAGTGAGCAGTTCTTC,CASSVGAGVLSEQFF
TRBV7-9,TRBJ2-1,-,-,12,TGTGCCAGCAGCACTAGAGTTAATGAGCAGTTCTTC,CASSTRVNEQFF
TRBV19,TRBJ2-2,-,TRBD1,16,TGTGCCAGTAGTAGTAGACCAGGGGGCGTCACCGGGGAGCTGTTTTTT,CASSSRPGGVTGELFF